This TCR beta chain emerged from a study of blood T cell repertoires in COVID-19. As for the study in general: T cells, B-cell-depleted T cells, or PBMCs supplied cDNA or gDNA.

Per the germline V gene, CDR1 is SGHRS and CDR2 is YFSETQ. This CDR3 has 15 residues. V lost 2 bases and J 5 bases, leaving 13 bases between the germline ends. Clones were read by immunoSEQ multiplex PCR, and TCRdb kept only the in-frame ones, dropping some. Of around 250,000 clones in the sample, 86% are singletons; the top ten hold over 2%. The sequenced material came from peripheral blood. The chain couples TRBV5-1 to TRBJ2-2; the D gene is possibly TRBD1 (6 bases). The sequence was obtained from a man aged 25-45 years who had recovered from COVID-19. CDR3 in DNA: TGCGCCAGCAGCTTAGTACAGGGCGGAACCGGGGAGCTGTTTTTT. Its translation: CASSLVQGGTGELFF.